This T cell receptor beta chain was sequenced during a study of control samples from healthy donors and cancer patients (dated by TCRdb to 2018 to 2020). Receptor libraries were prepared by the immunoSEQ multiplex PCR assay. TCRdb stores this immuneACCESS table with in-frame sequences only. Part of the clones is absent; in the studies checked, under half of the shortfall reflects unresolved V genes, and no reason is known for the rest. The sample table contains about 52,000 clones; only one count was recorded for roughly 96% of them. The top ten clones comprise 2.4% of the sample. This clone has only one observation. Its antigen target is currently unknown. No much larger clonotype is one base removed from it; base qualities were not supplied. From the cysteine up to the phenylalanine, the CDR3 has a length of 15 residues. Only the CDR3 region is kept as DNA, spanning 45 bases read in frame from base 1. In the germline V gene (reference sequence), CDR1 corresponds to LNHDA and CDR2 to SQIVND. Compared with germline, V lacks 6 bases and J lacks 9 bases; bases without a gene match: 8.

The receptor's source is a man aged 25-40 years in good health. This chain is built from TRBV19 and TRBJ2-1, with 13 central nucleotides matching TRBD2. Sequences were obtained from blood. This receptor has the CDR3 CASREGLAGLGEQFF. The nucleotide sequence reads as follows: TGTGCCAGTAGGGAGGGACTAGCGGGACTCGGTGAGCAGTTCTTC. Reference TRBV19 and TRBJ2-1 genes cover what lies past the CDR3, so the full variable domain is DGGITQSPKYLFRKEGQNVTLSCEQNLNHDAMYWYRQDPGQGLRLIYYSQIVNDFQKGDIAEGYSVSREKKESFPLTVTSAQKNPTAFYLCASREGLAGLGEQFFGPGTRLTVL.